These T cell receptor beta chains were read from a single sample in a study of blood T cells in healthy people across ages. One entry per CDR3 protein, called by TCRdb with MiXCR from the 5' RACE reads. Of 800,000 to 950,000 distinct CDR3 sequences listed, almost 30% are singletons. The same data also went into a second study, on T cells of mothers and their children.

Sequencing input: blood. These receptors were obtained from a woman in her thirties or forties in good health. Both conserved end residues are part of each CDR3. A D gene is named only where the DNA matches it firmly. Expanded clones are given a class, and other clones once, few, many or no size at all.

v_gene	abundance	d_gene	j_gene	CDR3aa	CDR3nt
TRBV3-1	-	-	TRBJ1-1	CASSQARTRREWTEAFF	TGTGCCAGCAGCCAAGCCCGGACAAGGAGGGAATGGACTGAAGCTTTCTTT
TRBV5-1	few	TRBD1	TRBJ2-1	CASSTRQGANEQFF	TGCGCCAGCAGCACAAGACAGGGGGCCAATGAGCAGTTCTTC
TRBV4-1	-	TRBD2	TRBJ2-3	CASSQMTSRSTDTQYF	TGCGCCAGCAGCCAAATGACTAGCCGAAGCACAGATACGCAGTATTTT
TRBV5-1	-	TRBD1	TRBJ1-1	CASSFTGGGRGTEAFF	TGCGCCAGCAGCTTTACAGGGGGCGGAAGGGGCACTGAAGCTTTCTTT
TRBV2	-	-	TRBJ2-1	CASRTTWGDVVFF	TGTGCCAGCAGAACTACCTGGGGGGACGTGGTGTTCTTC
TRBV9	-	TRBD1	TRBJ1-1	CASSPTTGLNTEAFF	TGTGCCAGCAGCCCGACGACAGGGCTGAACACTGAAGCTTTCTTT
TRBV5-1	many	TRBD1	TRBJ1-2	CASSSGQTNYGYTF	TGCGCCAGCAGCTCGGGACAGACCAACTATGGCTACACCTTC
TRBV29-1	-	-	TRBJ2-2	CSVEDTGELFF	TGCAGCGTTGAAGATACCGGGGAGCTGTTTTTT
TRBV7-2	-	-	TRBJ2-1	CASSFDFYYNEQFF	TGTGCCAGCAGCTTTGACTTTTACTACAATGAGCAGTTCTTC
TRBV5-5	few	-	TRBJ1-1	CASSWAQMNTEAFF	TGTGCCAGCAGCTGGGCACAGATGAACACTGAAGCTTTCTTT